This T cell receptor (beta chain) was captured by sequencing in a study of siplizumab effects on memory and regulatory T cells. CDR1 is MNHNS and CDR2 is SASEGT in the germline V gene. The CDR3 covers 11 residues. The V gene lost 7 bases and the J gene lost 4 bases, with 4 bases spanning the gap. Here immunoSEQ multiplex PCR was the method, and the copy in TCRdb shows in-frame clones only, minus some. In the table there are about 100,000 clones, nearly 95% of which are singletons. The chain combines TRBV6-1 with TRBJ1-4, with D unresolved. This sequence originates from a human donor in good health. Sequencing was carried out using non-Treg CD4+ T cells sorted from blood. CDR3 protein: CASIINEKLFF. In DNA form, the CDR3 reads TGTGCCAGCATAATTAATGAAAAACTGTTTTTT.